This is a list of T cell receptor beta chains from one sample in a study of cytomegalovirus exposure and HLA in healthy donors. Produced via immunoSEQ multiplex PCR; TCRdb's table is partial and in-frame only. The repertoire holds roughly 150,000 clones, with 60% to 80% as singletons. The sample was PBMCs. The receptors derive from a man in his thirties or forties in good health and CMV-seronegative. The CDR3 runs from the conserved cysteine through the conserved F or W. The order of the fields is clone size, CDR3 length, D gene, V gene, CDR3 protein. A D gene is named only where the DNA matches it firmly. Clone size is given for some rows only: seen once, a few or many times, or a class if the clone is expanded.

size: .; length: 15; D: TRBD2; V: TRBV19; CDR3: CASSLGGSRVDTQYF
size: .; length: 14; D: TRBD1; V: TRBV5-6; CDR3: CASSWDRLNTEAFF
size: .; length: 13; D: .; V: TRBV7-9; CDR3: CASSPRNTYEQYF
size: .; length: 18; D: TRBD2; V: TRBV30; CDR3: CAWSAWSSGRAAEYEQYF
size: .; length: 15; D: TRBD1; V: TRBV7-7; CDR3: CASSSSGTGQETQYF
size: .; length: 14; D: .; V: TRBV9; CDR3: CASSERVTQETQYF
size: .; length: 15; D: TRBD1; V: TRBV27; CDR3: CASSLFYRGNWGYTF
size: .; length: 16; D: TRBD1; V: TRBV7-8; CDR3: CASSLVRQGGFKGYTF
size: .; length: 15; D: TRBD2; V: TRBV2; CDR3: CASSGFEGGIDTQYF
size: .; length: 15; D: TRBD1; V: TRBV28; CDR3: CASSFTGTGAVEQFF
size: .; length: 15; D: TRBD2; V: TRBV5-1; CDR3: CASSLELAGVGEQFF
size: .; length: 15; D: .; V: TRBV5-6; CDR3: CASSVPGGGWYEQYF
size: .; length: 14; D: .; V: TRBV9; CDR3: CASSVSPGAYEQYF
size: .; length: 14; D: .; V: TRBV10-2; CDR3: CASSEGVTLNEQYF
size: .; length: 13; D: .; V: TRBV4-1; CDR3: CASSFTTQETQYF
size: .; length: 16; D: .; V: TRBV11-2; CDR3: CASSLARGLANEKLFF
size: .; length: 15; D: .; V: TRBV7-2; CDR3: CASSSQGGTYNEQFF
size: .; length: 13; D: TRBD2; V: TRBV2; CDR3: CASMRGDVGTQYF
size: .; length: 12; D: .; V: TRBV5-8; CDR3: CASSPDTGELFF
size: .; length: 16; D: TRBD2; V: TRBV28; CDR3: CASSLTSGSLQETQYF
size: .; length: 15; D: TRBD2; V: TRBV6-6; CDR3: CATINPGGSSYEQYF
size: .; length: 15; D: TRBD2; V: TRBV28; CDR3: CASRAWASGRGEQYF
size: .; length: 15; D: .; V: TRBV28; CDR3: CASSFWETGGLTQYF
size: .; length: 14; D: TRBD1; V: TRBV30; CDR3: CAWSVQGGGGELFF
size: .; length: 11; D: .; V: TRBV30; CDR3: CAWRGNEKLFF
size: few; length: 13; D: .; V: TRBV5-4; CDR3: CASTRQDITEAFF
size: .; length: 12; D: .; V: TRBV5-8; CDR3: CASSWGVGELFF
size: .; length: 14; D: .; V: TRBV19; CDR3: CASSSPGWAGELFF
size: .; length: 16; D: .; V: TRBV6-5; CDR3: CASSYSLQTTNEKLFF
size: .; length: 16; D: TRBD2; V: TRBV11-2; CDR3: CASSLRTWLAGNEQFF
size: .; length: 19; D: TRBD2; V: TRBV4-1; CDR3: CASSQDRFSGLAGADTQYF
size: .; length: 14; D: .; V: TRBV6-5; CDR3: CASSYIARVTEAFF
size: few; length: 15; D: TRBD1; V: TRBV6-1; CDR3: CASRRGYTGGREQYF
size: few; length: 14; D: .; V: TRBV28; CDR3: CASIPGGGLLPGYF
size: .; length: 14; D: TRBD2; V: TRBV9; CDR3: CASSVTSGTTEQYF
size: .; length: 15; D: .; V: TRBV7-9; CDR3: CASSPQQGWGTEAFF
size: .; length: 13; D: .; V: TRBV27; CDR3: CASSVREGDIQYF
size: .; length: 14; D: .; V: TRBV5-5; CDR3: CASSLRQDNQPQHF
size: .; length: 15; D: .; V: TRBV5-1; CDR3: CASQPVRGSTDTQYF
size: .; length: 14; D: TRBD1; V: TRBV7-2; CDR3: CASRRQGEGYGYTF
size: .; length: 15; D: .; V: TRBV27; CDR3: CASSPRSSIVYEQYF
size: .; length: 16; D: TRBD1; V: TRBV7-8; CDR3: CASSSSGTGLSVFKYF
size: once; length: 12; D: .; V: TRBV28; CDR3: CASSSPAREQYF
size: .; length: 16; D: TRBD1; V: TRBV27; CDR3: CASSLIPGTVNSPLHF
size: .; length: 14; D: .; V: TRBV7-2; CDR3: CASRPRQAGNTIYF
size: .; length: 16; D: TRBD2; V: TRBV5-1; CDR3: CASSFGLAGGPLGQFF
size: .; length: 14; D: .; V: TRBV10-3; CDR3: CAIRNSGSSYEQYF
size: .; length: 15; D: .; V: TRBV28; CDR3: CASSLLSSAHNEQFF
size: .; length: 15; D: .; V: TRBV6-5; CDR3: CASSPIIGDRNEQFF
size: few; length: 13; D: .; V: TRBV6-5; CDR3: CASRSGTSYEQYF
size: .; length: 14; D: .; V: TRBV7-9; CDR3: CASSAGIIPYEQYF
size: .; length: 19; D: TRBD2; V: TRBV9; CDR3: CASAGPLGRGGPSYNEQFF
size: .; length: 13; D: .; V: TRBV11-2; CDR3: CASSSQGYNEQFF